The T cell receptor beta chain under discussion was sequenced for a study of post-analysis software for immune sequencing data. Study context: Included courses were relapsing-remitting and secondary progressive multiple sclerosis; progressive-relapsing multiple sclerosis was also included. Notes on the study in general: By F measure, samples from a shared preparation batch strongly co-clustered. Included in a set of five TRBV segments more frequent in patients than controls were TRBV5-6, TRBV5-1 and TRBV20-1. Multiple sclerosis patients showed significantly lower normalized Chao1 diversity than controls did.

The TCR beta cDNA libraries carried unique molecular identifiers. Once 1 to 10 million T cells were used, hundreds of thousands of cDNA molecules resulted. Each CDR3 protein is one row after TCRdb ran MiXCR on the PCR reads. The table has hundreds of thousands of distinct CDR3 sequences, about 50% seen once; the top ten hold over 4%. The germline CDR1 and CDR2 sequences are LGHDT and YNNKEL (reference sequence). V lost 8 bases to trimming and J lost 3 bases, with 8 bases between them. This CDR3 contains 12 residues. Turning to this clonotype: The antigen is undetermined.

The sequence was collected from a girl aged 10 to 17 with multiple sclerosis. The sequencing sample was made of blood. The chain links TRBV3-1 to TRBJ1-5, with no clear D. CDR3 in DNA: TGTGCCAGCGGGCAGGACAATCAGCCCCAGCATTTT. It yields the protein CASGQDNQPQHF. Looking up the rest from reference TRBV3-1 and TRBJ1-5 gives the full variable domain: DTAVSQTPKYLVTQMGNDKSIKCEQNLGHDTMYWYKQDSKKFLKIMFSYNNKELIINETVPNRFSPKSPDKAHLNLHINSLELGDSAVYFCASGQDNQPQHFGDGTRLSIL.